This TCR beta chain appears in the sequencing data of a study of beta chain features in type 1 diabetes. Looking at the study overall: Analysis included over 100,000,000 sorted cells drawn from all samples. The study's findings and limits: Sampled from patients, naive, central memory and Treg TCRB repertoires appeared more similar than those sampled from healthy donors.

This clone has only a few counts. Its antigen is unidentified. V lost 7 bases, J lost 0 bases, and 16 bases lay in between. From germline, CDR1 is SQVTM and CDR2 ANQGSEA. The CDR3 covers 15 residues. Expressed TCRB transcripts were sequenced, since all the RNA that had been isolated was reverse transcribed. Clones were sequenced by immunoSEQ multiplex PCR, and TCRdb holds only the in-frame ones, with some missing. The sample consists of roughly 500,000 clones, about 32% of them appearing once. The chain recombines TRBV29-1 with TRBJ2-1; unclear D gene. The sequencing input was naive CD4+ T cells from blood. The receptor comes from a man between 18 and 29 years old in good health. The CDR3 loop reads CSDSPLPSSYNEQFF. The CDR3 DNA reads as TGCAGCGACAGTCCCCTTCCCAGCTCCTACAATGAGCAGTTCTTC.